This T cell receptor beta chain was captured in a study of cytomegalovirus exposure and HLA in healthy donors. 13 Jbeta primers and 60 Vbeta primers were used for the PCR. The method was immunoSEQ multiplex PCR; TCRdb's version includes in-frame clones alone and lacks a portion of them. Of approximately 160,000 clones listed, about 71% were seen once; the top ten hold about 1.3%. V lost 2 bases, J lost 4 bases, and 5 bases stayed unmatched. CDR3 size: 15 residues. In germline, CDR1 is MNHEY, CDR2 SVGAGI. V and J are TRBV6-5 and TRBJ1-3; 7 nucleotides align to TRBD1. This TCR was recovered from a middle-aged man in good health and CMV-seronegative. Source material: PBMCs. The CDR3 spells CASSYEGARGNTIYF. The CDR3 DNA reads TGTGCCAGCAGTTACGAGGGGGCGAGAGGAAACACCATATATTTT.